This passage covers 25 T cell receptor beta chains from one sample sequenced in a study of T cell repertoires in cytomegalovirus infection. TCRdb re-called the reads through MiXCR, storing one row per CDR3 protein. The sample lists about 52,000 distinct CDR3 sequences; roughly 21% were seen once. These receptors' antigens are unknown. The sample was CD8+ T cells from cultured PBMCs, taken from culture after CMV antigen stimulation. The origin of the receptors is a human donor in good health (CMV status not recorded). Some clones in this sample may be carry-over from other donors' samples.

The genes are TRBV7-9 and TRBJ2-1; TRBD2 matches 8 bases. The V and J ends lost 5 bases and 6 bases, in that order; junction bases with no gene match: 3. Germline V gives CDR1 SEHNR, CDR2 FQNEAQ (reference sequence). CDR3 size: 13 residues. For the CDR3, the DNA is TGTGCCAGCAGCATACTAGCGGCCAATGAGCAGTTCTTC. The encoded protein is CASSILAANEQFF.

This chain joins TRBV6-5 and TRBJ2-7, with a possible D match to TRBD1 (7 bases). V was shortened by 2 bases and J by 9 bases, with 14 bases between the two germline ends. Germline V gene lookup returns CDR1 MNHEY and CDR2 SVGAGI. The CDR3 is made up of 13 amino acids. The CDR3 spells CASSYGSQGGQYF. In DNA, the CDR3 is TGTGCCAGCAGTTACGGCAGTCAGGGGGGGCAGTACTTC.

The chain combines TRBV27 with TRBJ2-2, with D uncertain. Between the trimmed V and J ends, which lost 3 bases and 3 bases, there was a span of 11 bases. Germline V gene sequence: CDR1 MNHEY, CDR2 SMNVEV (reference sequence). This CDR3 contains 15 residues. The CDR3 nucleotides are TGTGCCAGCAGTTTTTTTCTGGCTGACACCGGGGAGCTGTTTTTT. Translation gives CASSFFLADTGELFF.

The rearrangement joins TRBV6-6 to TRBJ2-7; perhaps D is TRBD1 or TRBD2 (5 bases each). CDR1 is MNHNY, CDR2 SVGAGI, per germline (reference sequence). V lost 5 bases and J lost 4, with 15 bases in between. CDR3 length: 14 amino acids. The CDR3: CASSEIGDPYEQYF. CDR3 bases: TGTGCCAGCAGTGAAATAGGGGACCCATACGAGCAGTACTTC.

This clonotype was counted only a few times. The chain is built from TRBV7-2 and TRBJ2-7; tentative D call: TRBD2 (6 bases). CDR3 size: 14 residues. The germline CDR1 and CDR2 sequences are SGHTA and FQGNSA. V was pared by 1 base and J by 6 bases, with 13 bases between. The DNA of the CDR3 is TGTGCCAGCAGCTTAGAGGTCGCGGGGCGCGAGCAGTACTTC. Its protein product is CASSLEVAGREQYF.

The V call is TRBV19, the J call TRBJ2-2; D is unresolved. CDR1 is LNHDA, CDR2 SQIVND, per germline (reference sequence). Trimming removed 5 bases at V and 7 bases at J, with 8 bases between. The CDR3 runs 12 residues. The CDR3 is CASSPDGGELFF. The CDR3 DNA reads as TGTGCCAGTAGTCCGGATGGCGGGGAGCTGTTTTTT.

This chain connects TRBV29-1 to TRBJ2-7; TRBD1 matches 9 bases. Per germline, CDR1 SQVTM and CDR2 ANQGSEA. J was trimmed by 6 bases and V by 4 bases; bases with no gene match: 1. This CDR3 contains 11 residues. This CDR3 is CSVGTGVEQYF. The CDR3 DNA follows: TGCAGCGTTGGGACAGGGGTCGAGCAGTACTTC.

This rearrangement joins TRBV5-4 to TRBJ2-1, with no clear D. Germline assignment: CDR1 SGHNT and CDR2 YYREEE (reference sequence). This CDR3 has 17 residues. V was clipped by 0 bases and J by 8 bases, with 21 bases between them. CDR3 nucleotide sequence: TGTGCCAGCAGCTTGGACGGAACACCCCTAGGTGTTCATGAGCAGTTCTTC. This sequence encodes CASSLDGTPLGVHEQFF.

This sequence joins TRBV5-1 and TRBJ1-2; 8 positions match TRBD1. Per germline, CDR1 SGHRS and CDR2 YFSETQ. V shed 3 bases and J 8 bases; nucleotides not matched to a gene: 9. This CDR3 is built from 14 residues. The CDR3 DNA reads as TGCGCCAGCAGCTCGGAAGACAGGGGATACGGCTACACCTTC. Its translation is CASSSEDRGYGYTF.

This clonotype was recorded a few times. This CDR3 reads CSVAGQDRGYTF. CDR3 in DNA: TGCAGCGTTGCCGGACAGGACAGGGGCTACACCTTC. The chain links TRBV29-1 to TRBJ1-2; 7 bases align to TRBD1. Germline trimming cut 4 bases from V and 8 bases from J; bases unmatched to any gene: 7. This CDR3 region has 12 residues. Germline V CDR1 and CDR2: SQVTM, ANQGSEA.

In its sample, this clonotype was seen a few times. The chain has TRBV7-9 and TRBJ1-1, with D unclear. The CDR3 spans 13 residues. V lost 6 bases, J lost 4 bases, and 12 bases lay in between. Germline CDR1 is SEHNR and CDR2 is FQNEAQ (reference sequence). CDR3 DNA: TGTGCCAGCAGTCCCGTAGATGGCACTGAAGCTTTCTTT. This translates into CASSPVDGTEAFF. The whole variable domain, remainder taken from reference TRBV7-9 and TRBJ1-1, is DTGVSQNPRHKITKRGQNVTFRCDPISEHNRLYWYRQTLGQGPEFLTYFQNEAQLEKSRLLSDRFSAERPKGSFSTLEIQRTEQGDSAMYLCASSPVDGTEAFFGQGTRLTVV.

The rearrangement uses TRBV5-6 and TRBJ2-2; the match to TRBD2 covers 7 bases. The CDR3 totals 14 residues. V shed 5 bases, J shed 5 bases, and the junction held 6 bases outside the gene matches. Germline lookup yields CDR1 SGHDT and CDR2 YYEEEE. This CDR3 reads CASRMTSRTGELFF. CDR3 in DNA: TGTGCCAGCAGGATGACTAGCCGGACCGGGGAGCTGTTTTTT. Using reference TRBV5-6 and TRBJ2-2 for the parts outside the CDR3, the full variable domain is DAGVTQSPTHLIKTRGQQVTLRCSPKSGHDTVSWYQQALGQGPQFIFQYYEEEERQRGNFPDRFSGHQFPNYSSELNVNALLLGDSALYLCASRMTSRTGELFFGEGSRLTVL.

The sample holds a few counts of this clonotype. This chain joins TRBV6-5 and TRBJ1-2, with 10 bases lining up with TRBD1. Germline V gene data show CDR1 as MNHEY and CDR2 as SVGAGI. This CDR3 contains 14 residues. V was pared by 2 bases and J by 3 bases, with 0 bases of the junction left unmatched. The CDR3 here is CASSYGTGDYGYTF. For the CDR3, the DNA is TGTGCCAGCAGTTACGGGACAGGGGACTATGGCTACACCTTC.

A few counts support this clonotype. The V and J genes are TRBV12-3 or TRBV12-4 and TRBJ2-1, with D hard to call. V was trimmed by 6 bases and J by 6 bases, leaving 18 bases between them. The CDR3 has 15 residues. DNA of the CDR3: TGTGCCAGCAGCCCTGTGAATGGGCGAGGCAATGAGCAGTTCTTC. Amino acids: CASSPVNGRGNEQFF.

The chain combines TRBV7-8 with TRBJ2-1; D unclear. The CDR3 totals 15 residues. The germline V gene has CDR1 SGHVS and CDR2 FQNEAQ. V was cut by 6 bases and J by 0 bases, with 12 bases left in between. The CDR3 region has the DNA TGTGCCAGCAGGTCGGAGAGGAGCTCCTACAATGAGCAGTTCTTC. It translates to CASRSERSSYNEQFF.

This clonotype was counted between two and nine times. V and J are TRBV6-1 and TRBJ2-3; either TRBD1 or TRBD2 may supply D (6 bases each). Trimming took 2 bases from V and 2 from J, leaving 23 bases between them. Looked up from germline, CDR1 is MNHNS and CDR2 is SASEGT. The CDR3 is made up of 19 amino acids. The DNA for the CDR3 is TGTGCCAGCAGTGAATATGGGGGCCATCCCGGGGGACACACAGATACGCAGTATTTT. This codes for CASSEYGGHPGGHTDTQYF.

CDR3 amino acids: CASRGWGSSYEQYF. For the CDR3, the DNA is TGTGCCAGCAGGGGATGGGGGAGCTCCTACGAGCAGTACTTC. The chain has TRBV5-6 and TRBJ2-7, with D perhaps matching TRBD1 or TRBD2 (5 bases each). Trimming took 5 bases from V and 0 from J, leaving 12 bases between them. The CDR3 length is 14 residues. Germline values: CDR1 SGHDT, CDR2 YYEEEE.

The genes are TRBV7-3 and TRBJ2-5; 8 nucleotides line up with TRBD2. In germline, CDR1 is SGHTA, CDR2 FQGTGA. V lost 5 bases and J lost 7; bases outside the gene matches: 9. This CDR3 spans 14 amino acids. CDR3 sequence (DNA): TGTGCCAGCAGCCCAATAGGGACTAGGGGGACCCAGTACTTC. As protein: CASSPIGTRGTQYF.

The chain employs TRBV15 and TRBJ1-1, with D maybe TRBD1 (5 bases). The CDR3 has 15 residues. CDR1 is LNHNV and CDR2 is YYDKDF in the germline V gene (reference sequence). The V gene lost 5 bases and the J gene lost 6 bases, with 19 bases spanning the gap. The DNA of the CDR3 is TGTGCCACCAGCGAGGAGGCGGTCCCCAGGGCTGAAGCTTTCTTT. Amino acids: CATSEEAVPRAEAFF.

In its sample, this clonotype is medium-sized (0.01 to 0.1%). This chain joins TRBV4-1 and TRBJ1-5, with a tentative D call TRBD1 (5 bases). Germline CDR1 MGHRA, CDR2 YSYEKL. Trimming removed 1 base at V and 1 base at J, with 5 bases between. The CDR3 has 14 residues. The CDR3 spells CASSQAGSNQPQHF. DNA of the CDR3: TGCGCCAGCAGCCAAGCAGGGAGCAATCAGCCCCAGCATTTT.

This clonotype was seen a handful of times. The junction does not match germline at one end; this may be a read error. This sequence joins TRBV7-2 and TRBJ2-3, with 9 bases fitting TRBD1. Germline lookup yields CDR1 SGHTA and CDR2 FQGNSA. The CDR3 is 13 amino acids. The CDR3 is CASSGRIPGQGHF. Written as DNA, the CDR3 is TGTGCCAGCAGCGGACGGATTCCGGGACAGGGACATTTT.

This clonotype appeared a few times. The chain employs TRBV7-2 and TRBJ1-6; D gene ambiguous. Germline CDR1 reads SGHTA; CDR2 reads FQGNSA. The CDR3 sequence is 16 residues long. Deletions cut 3 bases from V and 2 bases from J, with 11 bases between. The CDR3 DNA reads as TGTGCCAGCAGCTTCCTGGACGTAGCCTATAATTCACCCCTCCACTTT. Protein sequence: CASSFLDVAYNSPLHF.

This clonotype was observed a handful of times. The V and J genes are TRBV7-9 and TRBJ1-6; D uncertain. Looked up from germline, CDR1 is SEHNR and CDR2 is FQNEAQ (reference sequence). Trimming stripped 1 base from V and 8 bases from J, with 12 bases between. This CDR3 is built from 15 residues. CDR3 sequence (DNA): TGTGCCAGCAGCTTAGAAGCCTCAGGAGATTCACCCCTCCACTTT. Protein: CASSLEASGDSPLHF. Full variable domain (missing parts from reference TRBV7-9 and TRBJ1-6): DTGVSQNPRHKITKRGQNVTFRCDPISEHNRLYWYRQTLGQGPEFLTYFQNEAQLEKSRLLSDRFSAERPKGSFSTLEIQRTEQGDSAMYLCASSLEASGDSPLHFGNGTRLTVT.

The rearrangement joins TRBV6-5 to TRBJ1-1; possibly TRBD1 for D (6 bases). CDR1 and CDR2 from the germline V gene are MNHEY and SVGAGI. This CDR3 has 15 residues. The V and J ends lost 10 bases and 0 bases respectively, with 18 bases between them. CDR3 DNA: TGTGCCACCAGCGGACCTACAGGGCTGAACACTGAAGCTTTCTTT. This encodes CATSGPTGLNTEAFF.

This clonotype turned up a few times. This chain links TRBV7-2 with TRBJ1-1; maybe TRBD1 (6 bases). The CDR3 runs 16 residues. Germline V gives CDR1 SGHTA, CDR2 FQGNSA. Trimming removed 1 base at V and 4 bases at J, with 16 bases between. CDR3 protein: CASSLDGGASGTEAFF. CDR3 coding DNA: TGTGCCAGCAGCTTAGACGGGGGCGCCAGTGGCACTGAAGCTTTCTTT. The variable domain in full, with the rest retrieved from reference TRBV7-2 and TRBJ1-1, is GAGVSQSPSNKVTEKGKDVELRCDPISGHTALYWYRQSLGQGLEFLIYFQGNSAPDKSGLPSDRFSAERTGGSVSTLTIQRTQQEDSAVYLCASSLDGGASGTEAFFGQGTRLTVV.